This TCR beta chain was observed in a study of blood T cell repertoires in COVID-19. Trimming at V came to 4 bases and at J to 4 bases, leaving 11 bases not matched to a gene. The CDR3 has 16 amino acids. Germline CDR1 reads LGHNA; CDR2 reads YSLEER. Using immunoSEQ multiplex PCR, the repertoire was profiled, and TCRdb retains in-frame clones only, with some absent. The sample records some 80,000 clones, around three quarters being singletons. What was sequenced was peripheral blood. The receptor comes from an elderly woman with active or convalescent COVID-19. This rearrangement joins TRBV4-3 to TRBJ1-2; 8 nucleotides match TRBD1. CDR3 region: CASSRNPGQELYGYTF. CDR3 coding DNA: TGCGCCAGCAGCCGTAACCCGGGACAGGAGCTCTATGGCTACACCTTC.